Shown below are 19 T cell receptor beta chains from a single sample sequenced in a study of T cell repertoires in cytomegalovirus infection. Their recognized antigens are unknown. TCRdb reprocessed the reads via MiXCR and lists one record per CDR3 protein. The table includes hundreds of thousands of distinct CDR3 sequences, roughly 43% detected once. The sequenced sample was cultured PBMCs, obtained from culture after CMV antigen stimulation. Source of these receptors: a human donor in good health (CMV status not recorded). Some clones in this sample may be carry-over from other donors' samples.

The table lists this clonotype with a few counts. This chain's CDR3 is CATRARGGESYEQYF. In DNA, the CDR3 is TGTGCCACCAGGGCACGGGGGGGCGAGTCCTACGAGCAGTACTTC. This chain uses TRBV6-1 with TRBJ2-7; TRBD2 matches at 8 bases. The CDR3 is 15 residues long. Trimming at V came to 10 bases and at J to 1 base, leaving 12 bases not matched to a gene. The germline V gene encodes CDR1 MNHNS and CDR2 SASEGT.

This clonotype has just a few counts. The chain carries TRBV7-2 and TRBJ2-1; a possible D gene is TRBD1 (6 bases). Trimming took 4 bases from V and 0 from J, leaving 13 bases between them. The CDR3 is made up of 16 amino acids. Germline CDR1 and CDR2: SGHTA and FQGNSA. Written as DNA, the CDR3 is TGTGCCAGCAGCTGGGCTAGGGGGAGCTCCTACAATGAGCAGTTCTTC. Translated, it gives CASSWARGSSYNEQFF.

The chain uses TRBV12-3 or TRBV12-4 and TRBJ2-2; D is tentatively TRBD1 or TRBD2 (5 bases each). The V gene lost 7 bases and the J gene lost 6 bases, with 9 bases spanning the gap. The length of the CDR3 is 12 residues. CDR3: CASTPGPGELFF. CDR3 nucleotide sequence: TGTGCCAGCACCCCGGGGCCCGGGGAGCTGTTTTTT.

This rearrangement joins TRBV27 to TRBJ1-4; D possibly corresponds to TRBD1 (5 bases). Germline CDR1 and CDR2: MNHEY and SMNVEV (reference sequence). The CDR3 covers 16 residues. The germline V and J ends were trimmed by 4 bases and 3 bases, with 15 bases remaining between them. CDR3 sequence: CASSWTGMGPNEKLFF. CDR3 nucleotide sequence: TGTGCCAGCAGTTGGACCGGGATGGGGCCTAATGAAAAACTGTTTTTT.

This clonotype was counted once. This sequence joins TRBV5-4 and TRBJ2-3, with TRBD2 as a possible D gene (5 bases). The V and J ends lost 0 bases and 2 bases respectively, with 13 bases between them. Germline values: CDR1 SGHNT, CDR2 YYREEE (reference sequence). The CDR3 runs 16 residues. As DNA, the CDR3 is TGTGCCAGCAGCTTGGTAACGGGATCCCTCACAGATACGCAGTATTTT. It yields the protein CASSLVTGSLTDTQYF.

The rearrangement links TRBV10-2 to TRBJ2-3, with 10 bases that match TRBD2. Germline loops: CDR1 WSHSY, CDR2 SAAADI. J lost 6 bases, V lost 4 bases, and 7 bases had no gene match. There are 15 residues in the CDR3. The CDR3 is CASSGLAGVDDTQYF. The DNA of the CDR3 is TGCGCCAGCAGTGGGCTAGCGGGAGTGGATGATACGCAGTATTTT.

The CDR3 region is CASSDLPSPREVYGYTF. The CDR3 DNA reads as TGTGCCAGCAGTGACCTTCCTAGTCCGAGGGAGGTCTATGGCTACACCTTC. This chain uses TRBV2 with TRBJ1-2; no definite D call. Between the trimmed V and J ends, which lost 3 bases and 4 bases, there was a span of 21 bases. In germline, CDR1 is SNHLY, CDR2 FYNNEI. This CDR3 spans 17 amino acids.

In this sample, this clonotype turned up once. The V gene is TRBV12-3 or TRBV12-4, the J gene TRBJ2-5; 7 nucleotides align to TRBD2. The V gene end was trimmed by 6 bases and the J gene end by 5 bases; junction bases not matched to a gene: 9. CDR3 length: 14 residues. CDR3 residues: CASSPKRGGETQYF. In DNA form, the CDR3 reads TGTGCCAGCAGCCCAAAGCGGGGTGGGGAGACCCAGTACTTC.

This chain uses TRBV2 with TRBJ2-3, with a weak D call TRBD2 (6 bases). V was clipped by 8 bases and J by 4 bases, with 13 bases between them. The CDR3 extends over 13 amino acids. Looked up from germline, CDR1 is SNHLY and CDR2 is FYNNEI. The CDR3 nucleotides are TGTGCCAGCTGTGGCGGGGTGGCAGATACGCAGTATTTT. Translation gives CASCGGVADTQYF.

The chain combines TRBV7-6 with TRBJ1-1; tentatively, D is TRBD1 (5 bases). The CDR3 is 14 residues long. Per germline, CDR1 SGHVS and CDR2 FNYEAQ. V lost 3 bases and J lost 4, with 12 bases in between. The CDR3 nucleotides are TGTGCCAGCAGCTTTGTTGGGGGGGTCACTGAAGCTTTCTTT. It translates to CASSFVGGVTEAFF.

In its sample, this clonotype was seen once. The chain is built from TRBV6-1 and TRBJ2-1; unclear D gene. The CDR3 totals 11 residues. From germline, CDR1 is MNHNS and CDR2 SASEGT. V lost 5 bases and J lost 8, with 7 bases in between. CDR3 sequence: CASSPVDEQFF. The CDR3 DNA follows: TGTGCCAGCAGTCCCGTTGATGAGCAGTTCTTC.

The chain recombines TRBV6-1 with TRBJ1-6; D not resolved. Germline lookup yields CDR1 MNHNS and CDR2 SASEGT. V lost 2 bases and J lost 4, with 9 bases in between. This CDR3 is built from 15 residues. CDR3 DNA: TGTGCCAGCAGTGAAATAACTGCTTATAATTCACCCCTCCACTTT. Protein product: CASSEITAYNSPLHF.

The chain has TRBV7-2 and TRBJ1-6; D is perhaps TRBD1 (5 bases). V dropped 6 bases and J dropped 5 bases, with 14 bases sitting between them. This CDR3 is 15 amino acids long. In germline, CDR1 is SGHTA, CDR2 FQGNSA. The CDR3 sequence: CASRKAWGDNSPLHF. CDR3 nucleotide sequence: TGTGCCAGCAGGAAAGCTTGGGGGGATAATTCACCCCTCCACTTT.

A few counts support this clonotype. The CDR3 sequence is CASSLKDSRAEKLFF. For the CDR3, the DNA is TGTGCCAGCAGCTTAAAGGACAGTCGGGCTGAAAAACTGTTTTTT. The rearrangement links TRBV7-6 to TRBJ1-4; D is possibly TRBD1 (6 bases). The CDR3 has 15 amino acids. Germline values: CDR1 SGHVS, CDR2 FNYEAQ. Trimming took off 2 bases at V and 7 bases at J, with 14 bases between the two ends.

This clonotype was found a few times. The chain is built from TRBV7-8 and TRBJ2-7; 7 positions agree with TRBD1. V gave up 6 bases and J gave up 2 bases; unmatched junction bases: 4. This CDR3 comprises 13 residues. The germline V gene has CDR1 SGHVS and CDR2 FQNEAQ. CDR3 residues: CASRGDSPYEQYF. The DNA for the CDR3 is TGTGCCAGCAGAGGGGACAGCCCCTACGAGCAGTACTTC.

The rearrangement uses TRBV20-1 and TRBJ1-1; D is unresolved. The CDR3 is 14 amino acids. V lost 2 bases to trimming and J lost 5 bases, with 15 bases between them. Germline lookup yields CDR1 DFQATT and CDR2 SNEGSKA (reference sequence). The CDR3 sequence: CSARIAGVVTEAFF. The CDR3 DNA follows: TGCAGTGCTAGAATCGCCGGGGTGGTGACTGAAGCTTTCTTT.

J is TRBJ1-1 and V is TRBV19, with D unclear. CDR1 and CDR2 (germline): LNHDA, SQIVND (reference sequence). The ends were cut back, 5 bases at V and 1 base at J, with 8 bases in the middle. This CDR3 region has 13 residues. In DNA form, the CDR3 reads TGTGCCAGTAGTCGTAGTGGGAACACTGAAGCTTTCTTT. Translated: CASSRSGNTEAFF.

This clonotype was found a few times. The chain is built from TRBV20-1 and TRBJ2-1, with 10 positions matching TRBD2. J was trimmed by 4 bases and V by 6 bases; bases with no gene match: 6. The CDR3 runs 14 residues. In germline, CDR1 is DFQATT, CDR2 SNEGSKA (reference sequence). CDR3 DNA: TGCAGTGCCCCGAGCGGGGGGGTATACAATGAGCAGTTCTTC. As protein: CSAPSGGVYNEQFF.

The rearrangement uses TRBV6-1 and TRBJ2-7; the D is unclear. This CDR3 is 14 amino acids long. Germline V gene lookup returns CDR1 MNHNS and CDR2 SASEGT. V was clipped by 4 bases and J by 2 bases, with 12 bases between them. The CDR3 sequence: CASSAWVTPYEQYF. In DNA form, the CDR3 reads TGTGCCAGCAGTGCCTGGGTCACCCCCTACGAGCAGTACTTC.